This record looks at one T cell receptor beta chain sequence and its context. In the source study's methods: Sequence data from immunoSEQ were junction-only and lacked quality scores; consequently, filtering differed. Some clones are missing from TCRdb's copy, which holds only in-frame ones; the method was immunoSEQ multiplex PCR. D and trimming come from the DNA, and the V and J calls and clone size come from that table. The sample contains over 1.5 million clones, 95% to 99% of which appear only once. These data belong to a study of shared clonotypes between healthy human individuals. The clonotype was recovered from a man under 40 in good health. The sequenced sample consisted of naive CD4+ T cells sorted from blood. The subset is: CD45RA+ positively selected.

This chain's CDR3 is CASSQQGTDNEQFF. The CDR3 coding sequence is TGTGCCAGCAGTCAACAGGGGACTGACAATGAGCAGTTCTTC. The chain is built from TRBV7-9 and TRBJ2-1; possible D gene TRBD1, 7 bases. Germline assignment: CDR1 SEHNR and CDR2 FQNEAQ (reference sequence). The CDR3 runs to 14 residues. Trimming took 6 bases from V and 5 from J, leaving 14 bases between them.